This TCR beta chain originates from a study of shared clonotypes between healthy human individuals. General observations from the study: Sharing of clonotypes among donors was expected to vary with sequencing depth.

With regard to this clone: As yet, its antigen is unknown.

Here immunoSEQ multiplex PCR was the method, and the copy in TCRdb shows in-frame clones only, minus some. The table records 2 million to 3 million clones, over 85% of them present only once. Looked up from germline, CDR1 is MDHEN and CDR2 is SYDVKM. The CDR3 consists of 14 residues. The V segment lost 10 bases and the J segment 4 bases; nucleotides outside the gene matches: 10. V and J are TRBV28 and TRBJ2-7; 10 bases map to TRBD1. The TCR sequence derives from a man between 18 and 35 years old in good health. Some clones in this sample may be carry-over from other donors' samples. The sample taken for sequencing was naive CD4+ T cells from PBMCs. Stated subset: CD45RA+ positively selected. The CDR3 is CATAGTGETYEQYF. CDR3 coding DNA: TGTGCCACTGCAGGGACAGGGGAGACTTACGAGCAGTACTTC.